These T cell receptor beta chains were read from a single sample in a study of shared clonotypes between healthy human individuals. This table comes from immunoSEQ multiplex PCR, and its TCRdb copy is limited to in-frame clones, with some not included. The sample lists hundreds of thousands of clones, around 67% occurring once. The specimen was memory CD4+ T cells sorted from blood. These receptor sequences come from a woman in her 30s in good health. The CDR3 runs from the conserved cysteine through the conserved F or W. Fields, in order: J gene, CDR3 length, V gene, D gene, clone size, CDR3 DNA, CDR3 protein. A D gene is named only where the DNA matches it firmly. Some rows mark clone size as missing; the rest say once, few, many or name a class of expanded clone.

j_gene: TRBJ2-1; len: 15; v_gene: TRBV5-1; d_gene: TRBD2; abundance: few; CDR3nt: TGCGCCAGCAGCTCATCTAGCGGATCCTACAATGAGCAGTTCTTC; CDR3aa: CASSSSSGSYNEQFF
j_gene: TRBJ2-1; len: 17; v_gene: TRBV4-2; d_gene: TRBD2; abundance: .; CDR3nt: TGTGCCACCACCCGGGGGTCGAGCGGGAGTTCGCGCAATGAGCAGTTCTTC; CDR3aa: CATTRGSSGSSRNEQFF
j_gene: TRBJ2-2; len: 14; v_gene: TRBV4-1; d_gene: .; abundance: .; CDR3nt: TGCGCCAGCAGCCAAGATCAGAGTACCGGGGAGCTGTTTTTT; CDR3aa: CASSQDQSTGELFF
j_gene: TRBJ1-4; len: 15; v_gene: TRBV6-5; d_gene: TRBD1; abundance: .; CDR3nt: TGTGCCAGCAGGTCCGGGACAGGACCTAATGAAAAACTGTTTTTT; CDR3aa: CASRSGTGPNEKLFF
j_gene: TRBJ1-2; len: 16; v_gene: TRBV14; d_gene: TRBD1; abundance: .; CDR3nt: TGTGCCAGCAGCCAATTCCCGGACAGGGGCGATTATGGCTACACCTTC; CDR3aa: CASSQFPDRGDYGYTF
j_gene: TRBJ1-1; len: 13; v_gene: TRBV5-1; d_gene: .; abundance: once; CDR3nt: TGCGCCAGCATGGAGCCCGGTACTTCTGAAGCTTTCTTT; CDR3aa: CASMEPGTSEAFF
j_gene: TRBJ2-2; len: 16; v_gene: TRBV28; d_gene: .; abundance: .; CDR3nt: TGTGCCAGCAGTACAGGGGAGGGGTTCGGCACCGGGGAGCTGTTTTTT; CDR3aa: CASSTGEGFGTGELFF
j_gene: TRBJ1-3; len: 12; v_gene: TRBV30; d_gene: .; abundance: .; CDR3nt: TGTGCCTGGAGGGGCTCTGGAAACACCATATATTTT; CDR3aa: CAWRGSGNTIYF
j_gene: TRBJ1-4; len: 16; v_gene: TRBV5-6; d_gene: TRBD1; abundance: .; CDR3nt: TGTGCCAGCAGCTTCAGGGGGCTTGCAACTAATGAAAAACTGTTTTTT; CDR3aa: CASSFRGLATNEKLFF
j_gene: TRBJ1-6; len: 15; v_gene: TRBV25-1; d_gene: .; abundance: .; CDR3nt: TGTGCCAGCACCGAAGGAGAGGGGTGGAATTCACCCCTCCACTTT; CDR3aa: CASTEGEGWNSPLHF
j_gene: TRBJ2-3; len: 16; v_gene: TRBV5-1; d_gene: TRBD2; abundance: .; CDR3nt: TGCGCCAGCAGCTCCCGGACTAGCGGCAGCACAGATACGCAGTATTTT; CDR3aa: CASSSRTSGSTDTQYF
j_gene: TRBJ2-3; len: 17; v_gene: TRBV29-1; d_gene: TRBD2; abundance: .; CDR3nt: TGCAGCGTTGAAGGAACTAGCGGGAGGGCAGTCACAGATACGCAGTATTTT; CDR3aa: CSVEGTSGRAVTDTQYF
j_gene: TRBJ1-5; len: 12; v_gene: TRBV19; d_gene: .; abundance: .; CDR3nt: TGTGCCAGTAGTCCGCGGACCCAGCCCCAGCATTTT; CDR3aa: CASSPRTQPQHF
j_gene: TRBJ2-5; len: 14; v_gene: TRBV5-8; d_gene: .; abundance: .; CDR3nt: TGTGCCAGCAGCTCCAGTGGGGTCCAAGAGACCCAGTACTTC; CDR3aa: CASSSSGVQETQYF
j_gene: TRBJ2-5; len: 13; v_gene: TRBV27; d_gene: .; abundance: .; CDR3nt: TGTGCCAGCAGTTCCCACAGGAGGAAGACCCAGTACTTC; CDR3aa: CASSSHRRKTQYF
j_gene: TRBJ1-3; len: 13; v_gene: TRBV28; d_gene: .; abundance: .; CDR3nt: TGTGCCAGCAGTTTACTCGGAAGAAACACCATATATTTT; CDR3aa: CASSLLGRNTIYF
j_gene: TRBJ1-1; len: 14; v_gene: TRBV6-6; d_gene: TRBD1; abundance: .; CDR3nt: TGTGCCAGCAGTTACGGTGACAGGGACGGTGAAGCTTTCTTT; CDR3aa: CASSYGDRDGEAFF
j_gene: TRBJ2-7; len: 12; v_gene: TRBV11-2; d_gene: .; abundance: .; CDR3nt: TGTGCCAGCAGCCCCTTTCCCTACGAGCAGTACTTC; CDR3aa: CASSPFPYEQYF
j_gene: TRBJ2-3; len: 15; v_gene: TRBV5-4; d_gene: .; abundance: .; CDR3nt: TGTGCCAGCAGCTTAGGGGGAACTAGCACAGATACGCAGTATTTT; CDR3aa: CASSLGGTSTDTQYF
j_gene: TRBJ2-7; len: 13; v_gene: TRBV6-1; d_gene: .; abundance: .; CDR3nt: TGTGCCAGCAGTGATCTTTGGACCTACGAGCAGTACTTC; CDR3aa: CASSDLWTYEQYF
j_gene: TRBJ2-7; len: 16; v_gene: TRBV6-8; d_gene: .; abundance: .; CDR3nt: TGTGCCAGCAGTCCCGATCGTGGGGGCCCATCCTACGAGCAGTACTTC; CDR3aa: CASSPDRGGPSYEQYF
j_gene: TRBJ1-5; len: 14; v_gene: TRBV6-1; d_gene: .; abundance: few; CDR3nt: TGTGCCAGCAGTGAATCTCTAGGAGATGAGCCCCAGCATTTT; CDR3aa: CASSESLGDEPQHF
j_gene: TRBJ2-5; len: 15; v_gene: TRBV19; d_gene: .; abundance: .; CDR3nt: TGTGCCAGTAGTATAGGTCGGCCGTACCAAGAGACCCAGTACTTC; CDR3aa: CASSIGRPYQETQYF
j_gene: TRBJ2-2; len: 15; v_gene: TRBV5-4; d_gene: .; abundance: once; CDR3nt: TGTGCCAGCAGCTCATGGAGGGGGGGCACCGGGGAGCTGTTTTTT; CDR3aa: CASSSWRGGTGELFF
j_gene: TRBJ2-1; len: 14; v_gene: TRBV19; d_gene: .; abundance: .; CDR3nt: TGTGCCAGTGGGGAGAGGTGGGGCAACAATGAGCAGTTCTTC; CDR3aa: CASGERWGNNEQFF
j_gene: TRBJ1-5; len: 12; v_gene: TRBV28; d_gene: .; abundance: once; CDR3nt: TGTGCCAGCGACAGCCTCAATCAGCCCCAGCATTTT; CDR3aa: CASDSLNQPQHF
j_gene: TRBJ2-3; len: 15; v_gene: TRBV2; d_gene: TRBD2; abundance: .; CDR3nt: TGTGCCAGCAGTGATTGGGGACTAGACACAGATACGCAGTATTTT; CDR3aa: CASSDWGLDTDTQYF
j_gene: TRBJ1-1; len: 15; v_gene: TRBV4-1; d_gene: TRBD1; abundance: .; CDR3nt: TGCGCCAGCAGCCGGGACAGGGAGGTGAACACTGAAGCTTTCTTT; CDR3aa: CASSRDREVNTEAFF
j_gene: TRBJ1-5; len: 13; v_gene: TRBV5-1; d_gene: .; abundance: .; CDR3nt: TGCGCCAGCCGACAGTTTAGCAATCAGCCCCAGCATTTT; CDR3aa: CASRQFSNQPQHF